This T cell receptor (beta chain) was obtained from a study of shared clonotypes between healthy human individuals. This CDR3 comprises 14 residues. Trimming pared 3 bases from V and 4 bases from J, leaving 15 bases between. The germline V gene encodes CDR1 GTSNPN and CDR2 SVGIG (reference sequence). There are a few counts of this clone. The protocol was immunoSEQ multiplex PCR, while the TCRdb copy is restricted to in-frame clones and leaves out a portion. The sample contains about 1.1 million clones, roughly 80% of which appear only once. The sequence derives from a man younger than 35 in good health. Some clones in this sample may be carry-over from other donors' samples. Sequencing input: memory CD4+ T cells from PBMCs. This sample's subset: CD45RA-negative fraction. The chain employs TRBV30 and TRBJ1-2; D possibly corresponds to TRBD1 (6 bases). CDR3 in amino acids: CAWRIQGWGYGYTF. CDR3 sequence (DNA): TGTGCCTGGAGAATACAGGGTTGGGGCTATGGCTACACCTTC.